This TCR beta chain derives from a study of somatic mutations in cytotoxic T cells in rheumatoid arthritis. Across the whole study: The authors flow-sorted some V beta antibody-stained T-cell populations at nearly 100% purity, including V beta1+ cells that they sequenced for TCRB.

Notes on the study in general: Rheumatoid arthritis patients were compared with age-matched healthy controls, and their CD8+ T-cell clonality did not differ significantly.

On this clone: Its antigen is undetermined.

Some clones are missing from TCRdb's copy, which holds only in-frame ones; the method was immunoSEQ multiplex PCR. This sample has 15,000 to 20,000 clones, with approximately 82% found just once. The sample comprised CD8+ T cells sorted from blood. The TCR comes from an adult with rheumatoid arthritis.

The CDR3 loop is CASSESKESPSTDTQYF. Here the CDR3 DNA reads TGTGCCAGCAGTGAAAGTAAAGAGTCCCCTAGCACAGATACGCAGTATTTT. V gene TRBV2 combines with J gene TRBJ2-3; D is undetermined. Trimming removed 2 bases at V and 0 bases at J, with 15 bases between. This CDR3 contains 17 residues. CDR1 is SNHLY and CDR2 is FYNNEI in the germline V gene.